The 8 T cell receptor beta chains below come from one sample, sequenced in a study of spatial heterogeneity in lung cancer. TCRdb reanalysed the 5' RACE reads using MiXCR and keeps one entry per CDR3 protein. The table lists approximately 43,000 distinct CDR3 sequences, approximately 10% of them singletons. Time point: blood at routine non-recurrence follow-up after resection. The sequencing used PBMCs, collected at follow-up. These receptors were taken from a female donor with early-stage non-small cell lung cancer.

CDR3: CASSLGFGGAEAFF. The CDR3 DNA is TGTGCCAGCAGTTTAGGGTTCGGGGGTGCTGAAGCTTTCTTT. The chain combines TRBV12-3 or TRBV12-4 with TRBJ1-1; the D gene is possibly TRBD1 (5 bases). V was trimmed by 1 base and J by 6 bases, leaving 12 bases between them. The CDR3 is 14 residues long.

This chain connects TRBV7-8 to TRBJ2-7, with D possibly matching TRBD2 (5 bases). V was pared by 8 bases and J by 2 bases, with 10 bases between. The CDR3 spans 12 residues. From germline, CDR1 is SGHVS and CDR2 FQNEAQ. CDR3 region: CASGLDTYEQYF. The CDR3 region has the DNA TGTGCCAGCGGACTCGATACCTACGAGCAGTACTTC.

This clonotype has a handful of counts. The V and J genes are TRBV2 and TRBJ2-5, with D maybe TRBD1 (5 bases). The germline gives CDR1 SNHLY, CDR2 FYNNEI. This CDR3 has 14 residues. Trimming stripped 6 bases from V and 0 bases from J, with 11 bases between. CDR3: CASRRQTYQETQYF. CDR3 coding DNA: TGTGCCAGCAGAAGACAGACGTACCAAGAGACCCAGTACTTC.

This clonotype was counted at least ten times. The chain has TRBV19 and TRBJ2-5; 8 nucleotides align to TRBD2. Germline V lookup: CDR1 LNHDA, CDR2 SQIVND (reference sequence). V was clipped by 4 bases and J by 1 base; unmatched bases: 8. CDR3 length: 16 residues. DNA of the CDR3: TGTGCCAGTAGTACCAACGGACTAGCATCCCAAGAGACCCAGTACTTC. Translation: CASSTNGLASQETQYF.

This clonotype appeared many times. The rearrangement uses TRBV5-4 and TRBJ1-2; tentatively, D is TRBD1 (6 bases). Germline V gives CDR1 SGHNT, CDR2 YYREEE (reference sequence). Trimming took off 4 bases at V and 5 bases at J, with 12 bases between the two ends. The CDR3 length is 13 residues. The chain's CDR3 is CASSRGASYGYTF. CDR3 DNA sequence: TGTGCCAGCAGCAGGGGGGCTTCATATGGCTACACCTTC.

This clonotype was recorded many times. The chain has TRBV9 and TRBJ1-2, with D unresolved. Deletions cut 4 bases from V and 3 bases from J, with 13 bases between. Germline CDR1 reads SGDLS; CDR2 reads YYNGEE. This CDR3 is 14 amino acids long. The CDR3 loop is CASSPSTVDYGYTF. CDR3 DNA: TGTGCCAGCAGCCCCTCAACCGTTGACTATGGCTACACCTTC.

The chain joins TRBV10-3 to TRBJ1-3; D gene unclear. V was shortened by 3 bases and J by 0 bases, with 12 bases between the two germline ends. CDR3 length equals 16 residues. Germline values: CDR1 ENHRY, CDR2 SYGVKD. In nucleotides, the CDR3 is TGTGCCATCAGTGACGTCGCAGGAAACTCTGGAAACACCATATATTTT. It translates to CAISDVAGNSGNTIYF.

This clonotype was counted a few times. The chain has TRBV20-1 and TRBJ2-3; D is possibly TRBD1 or TRBD2 (7 bases each). V was cut by 5 bases and J by 1 base, with 16 bases left in between. The germline gives CDR1 DFQATT, CDR2 SNEGSKA (reference sequence). The CDR3 totals 15 residues. The CDR3 DNA reads TGCAGTGCTGAAGGAGGGAGGGGGCGCACAGATACGCAGTATTTT. Translated, it gives CSAEGGRGRTDTQYF.